This record covers a single T cell receptor beta chain. This sample was taken from a study of blood T cell repertoires in COVID-19. CDR3 length: 18 residues. CDR1 and CDR2 from the germline V gene are SGHRS and YFSETQ. The junction had 8 bases not matched to a gene; V was cut back by 3 bases and J by 2 bases. Here immunoSEQ multiplex PCR was the method, and the copy in TCRdb shows in-frame clones only, minus some. In the table there are 130,000 to 150,000 clones, about four fifths of which are singletons. This TCR was recovered from a woman aged 80 or over in a cohort sampled during active or convalescent COVID-19. This chain uses TRBV5-1 with TRBJ2-2, with 12 bases aligning to TRBD2. Sequences were obtained from peripheral blood. The CDR3 sequence is CASSSHLAGGYNTGELFF. Here the CDR3 DNA reads TGCGCCAGCAGCTCCCATCTAGCGGGGGGGTATAACACCGGGGAGCTGTTTTTT.